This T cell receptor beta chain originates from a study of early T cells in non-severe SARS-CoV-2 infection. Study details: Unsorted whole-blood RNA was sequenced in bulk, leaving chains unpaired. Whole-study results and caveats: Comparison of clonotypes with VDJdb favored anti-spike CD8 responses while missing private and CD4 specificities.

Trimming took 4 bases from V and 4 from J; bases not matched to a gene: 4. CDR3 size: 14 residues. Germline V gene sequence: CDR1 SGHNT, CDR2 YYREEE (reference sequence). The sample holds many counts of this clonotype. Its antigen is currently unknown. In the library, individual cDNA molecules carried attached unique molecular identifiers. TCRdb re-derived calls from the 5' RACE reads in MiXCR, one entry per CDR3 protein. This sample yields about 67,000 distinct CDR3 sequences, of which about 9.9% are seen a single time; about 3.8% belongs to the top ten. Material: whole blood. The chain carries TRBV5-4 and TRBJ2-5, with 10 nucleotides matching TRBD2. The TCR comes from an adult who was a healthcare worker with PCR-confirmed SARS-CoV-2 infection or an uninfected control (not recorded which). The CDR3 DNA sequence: TGTGCCAGCAGCCCTAGCGGGGGAGCAGAGACCCAGTACTTC. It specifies CASSPSGGAETQYF.